This T cell receptor (beta chain) is drawn from a study of OX40 agonist ivuxolimab in advanced cancers. Study-level background: All patients had ivuxolimab intravenously every 2 weeks at 0.01 to 10 mg/kg. Enrollees could have had prior anti-PD-1, anti-PD-L1 or anti-CTLA-4 therapy, which under 50% had received. Study-wide results and limits: CD4+ and CD8+ T cells in blood underwent clonal expansion by week 6 at 0.1 to 3.0 mg/kg.

V lost 6 bases and J lost 5; bases outside the gene matches: 7. The CDR3 length is 13 residues. Germline V gene data show CDR1 as SQVTM and CDR2 as ANQGSEA. As for this clone: The antigen is unknown.

Data came from immunoSEQ multiplex PCR; TCRdb stores just in-frame clones and leaves some out. The data show approximately 63,000 clones, 80% to 90% seen once. The sequence derives from an adult with an advanced solid tumor such as melanoma, head and neck, liver or kidney cancer. This specimen was CD4+ or CD8+ T cells sorted from blood, taken in a trial of the OX40 agonist ivuxolimab. J is TRBJ2-7 and V is TRBV29-1, with 10 nucleotides matching TRBD2. The CDR3 nucleotides read TGCAGCGTCCCTAGCGGGAGTGGAGACGAGCAGTACTTC. It yields the protein CSVPSGSGDEQYF.